A selection of T cell receptor beta chains follows, all from one sample in a study of relationships among human T cell subsets. Each CDR3 protein is one row after TCRdb ran MiXCR on the multiplex PCR reads. The data show about 15,000 distinct CDR3 sequences, with about three fifths seen just once and around 37% held by the top ten. Sequences were obtained from total T cells sorted from blood. These receptors originate from a man in his forties or fifties in good health. Both conserved end residues are part of each CDR3. A D gene is named only where the DNA matches it firmly. Where a row states a size, it is once, few, many or the class of an expanded clone; other rows omit it.

J gene | clone size | V gene | D gene | CDR3 protein | CDR3 DNA
TRBJ2-3 | - | TRBV4-1 | TRBD2 | CASSQDVTGGTDTQYF | TGCGCCAGCAGCCAAGATGTGACGGGGGGAACAGATACGCAGTATTTT
TRBJ2-5 | - | TRBV11-2 | - | CASSPGYRDSGETQYF | TGTGCCAGCAGCCCAGGTTACAGGGACTCTGGGGAGACCCAGTACTTC
TRBJ2-5 | - | TRBV27 | - | CASSARRVGETQYF | TGTGCCAGCAGTGCTCGAAGGGTCGGAGAGACCCAGTACTTC
TRBJ1-1 | - | TRBV6-4 | TRBD1 | CASSESDRAEAFF | TGTGCCAGCAGTGAATCCGACAGGGCTGAAGCTTTCTTT
TRBJ2-5 | few | TRBV2 | TRBD2 | CASRRREGQETQYF | TGTGCCAGCAGAAGGCGGGAGGGACAAGAGACCCAGTACTTC
TRBJ2-3 | - | TRBV6-6 | - | CASSYTSGTDTQYF | TGTGCCAGCAGTTACACAAGCGGCACAGATACGCAGTATTTT
TRBJ1-2 | - | TRBV18 | - | CASSPRQYGYTF | TGTGCCAGCTCACCAAGGCAGTACGGCTACACCTTC
TRBJ2-1 | few | TRBV10-3 | TRBD2 | CAISLGGREQFF | TGTGCCATCAGCCTGGGAGGGCGTGAGCAGTTCTTC
TRBJ2-7 | - | TRBV28 | - | CASGPGILSSYEQYF | TGTGCCAGCGGCCCCGGGATCCTTAGCTCCTACGAGCAGTACTTC
TRBJ2-2 | - | TRBV5-1 | TRBD1 | CASSLIPGGRTGELFF | TGCGCCAGCAGCTTGATACCAGGGGGTCGCACCGGGGAGCTGTTTTTT